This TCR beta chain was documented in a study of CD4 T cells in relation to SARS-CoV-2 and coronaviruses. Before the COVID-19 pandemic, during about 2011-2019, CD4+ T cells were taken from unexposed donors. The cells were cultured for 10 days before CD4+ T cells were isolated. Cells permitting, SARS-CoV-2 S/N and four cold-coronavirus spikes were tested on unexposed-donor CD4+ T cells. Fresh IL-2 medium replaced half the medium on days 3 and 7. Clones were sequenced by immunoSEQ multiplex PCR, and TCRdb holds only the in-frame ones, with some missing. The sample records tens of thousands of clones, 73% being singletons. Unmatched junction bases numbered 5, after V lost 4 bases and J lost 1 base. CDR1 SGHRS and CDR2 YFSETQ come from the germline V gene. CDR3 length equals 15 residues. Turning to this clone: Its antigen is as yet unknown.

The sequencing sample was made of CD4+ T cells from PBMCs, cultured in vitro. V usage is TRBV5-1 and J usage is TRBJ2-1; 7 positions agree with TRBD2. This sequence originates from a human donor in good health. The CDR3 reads CASSESGGSYNEQFF. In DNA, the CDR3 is TGCGCCAGCAGCGAATCCGGGGGGTCCTACAATGAGCAGTTCTTC.